The next 14 T cell receptor beta chains were all read from a single sample in a study of OX40 agonist ivuxolimab in advanced cancers. Measured with immunoSEQ multiplex PCR; TCRdb has only the in-frame clones, and not every one. Seen here are roughly 63,000 clones, about 86% observed once, and the top ten hold about 1.2%. The material was CD4+ or CD8+ T cells sorted from blood, obtained in a trial of the OX40 agonist ivuxolimab. These receptors came from an adult with an advanced solid tumor such as melanoma, head and neck, liver or kidney cancer.

V and J are TRBV5-1 and TRBJ1-1, with D uncertain. The CDR3 has 15 residues. Trimming removed 3 bases at V and 5 bases at J, with 17 bases between. Looked up from germline, CDR1 is SGHRS and CDR2 is YFSETQ. CDR3 sequence: CASSSGIPRDTEAFF. The CDR3 DNA sequence: TGCGCCAGCAGCTCCGGGATCCCAAGGGATACTGAAGCTTTCTTT.

This chain links TRBV5-1 with TRBJ1-2; 9 bases line up with TRBD1. From germline, CDR1 is SGHRS and CDR2 YFSETQ. V gave up 3 bases and J gave up 5 bases; unmatched junction bases: 8. The CDR3 is 15 amino acids. Written as DNA, the CDR3 is TGCGCCAGCAGCTCCTTCCGGGACAGGGTATATGGCTACACCTTC. It translates to CASSSFRDRVYGYTF. The full variable domain, in which reference TRBV5-1 and TRBJ1-2 provide the parts outside the CDR3, is KAGVTQTPRYLIKTRGQQVTLSCSPISGHRSVSWYQQTPGQGLQFLFEYFSETQRNKGNFPGRFSGRQFSNSRSEMNVSTLELGDSALYLCASSSFRDRVYGYTFGSGTRLTVV.

This sequence joins TRBV2 and TRBJ2-5; D gene ambiguous. Germline lookup yields CDR1 SNHLY and CDR2 FYNNEI. The CDR3 runs 11 residues. V was pared by 0 bases and J by 8 bases, with 4 bases between. The CDR3 is CASSEAATQYF. CDR3 sequence (DNA): TGTGCCAGCAGTGAAGCGGCAACCCAGTACTTC.

In this sample, this clone turned up a few times. The chain joins TRBV5-1 to TRBJ1-1; possible D gene TRBD1, 6 bases. CDR1 is SGHRS, CDR2 YFSETQ, per germline. The CDR3 has 14 residues. V lost 0 bases, J lost 1 base, and 7 bases lay in between. The CDR3 DNA follows: TGCGCCAGCAGCTTGGTGACAGGGAACACTGAAGCTTTCTTT. Protein sequence: CASSLVTGNTEAFF.

The V gene is TRBV4-2, the J gene TRBJ1-4, with D unclear. Germline CDR1 is LGHNA and CDR2 is YNFKEQ. The CDR3 is made up of 16 amino acids. V was pared by 4 bases and J by 8 bases, with 20 bases between. DNA for the CDR3: TGTGCCAGCAGCCCGCGTCGGCATCTGGTAGGGGAAAAACTGTTTTTT. Amino acid sequence: CASSPRRHLVGEKLFF.

The chain has TRBV4-1 and TRBJ1-1, with a tentative D call TRBD1 (6 bases). The CDR3 sequence is 13 residues long. The germline V and J ends were trimmed by 4 bases and 11 bases, with 17 bases remaining between them. CDR1 and CDR2 (germline): MGHRA, YSYEKL. The CDR3 sequence: CASSPDRSPGAFF. The CDR3 DNA sequence: TGCGCCAGCAGCCCCGACAGGTCGCCGGGGGCTTTCTTT.

The V and J genes are TRBV6-1 and TRBJ1-2, with 7 bases aligning to TRBD1. The CDR3 runs to 13 residues. CDR1 and CDR2 from the germline V gene are MNHNS and SASEGT. Germline trimming cut 7 bases from V and 4 bases from J; bases unmatched to any gene: 6. The CDR3 protein is CASNRQGPYGYTF. The CDR3 bases are TGTGCCAGCAACCGACAGGGACCCTATGGCTACACCTTC.

The chain recombines TRBV10-1 with TRBJ2-3, with D unclear. Deletions cut 4 bases from V and 5 bases from J, with 4 bases between. The CDR3 consists of 11 residues. Germline CDR1 WNHNN, CDR2 SYGVQD (reference sequence). CDR3 region: CASSVKDTQYF. For the CDR3, the DNA is TGCGCCAGCAGTGTAAAAGATACGCAGTATTTT.

This chain links TRBV4-2 with TRBJ1-1; D is uncertain. Germline CDR1 and CDR2: LGHNA and YNFKEQ. CDR3 size: 15 residues. V shed 2 bases and J shed 1 base, with 11 bases lying between them. Here the CDR3 DNA reads TGTGCCAGCAGCCAACACTACGGGGAGAACACTGAAGCTTTCTTT. It yields the protein CASSQHYGENTEAFF.

The J gene is TRBJ2-1, the V gene TRBV6-1; D ambiguous. The germline V gene encodes CDR1 MNHNS and CDR2 SASEGT. This CDR3 has 14 amino acids. V was shortened by 7 bases and J by 6 bases, with 16 bases between the two germline ends. Written as DNA, the CDR3 is TGTGCCAGCAAACCTAGTTCCCTCTCCAATGAGCAGTTCTTC. This sequence encodes CASKPSSLSNEQFF.

The rearrangement joins TRBV4-2 to TRBJ1-1; D gene unclear. Trimming removed 0 bases at V and 2 bases at J, with 13 bases between. From germline, CDR1 is LGHNA and CDR2 YNFKEQ. This CDR3 is built from 16 residues. CDR3 residues: CASSQDLDAGNTEAFF. In DNA form, the CDR3 reads TGTGCCAGCAGCCAAGATCTTGACGCCGGAAACACTGAAGCTTTCTTT.

V usage is TRBV2 and J usage is TRBJ2-1, with a tentative D call TRBD1 (6 bases). The germline V and J ends were trimmed by 6 bases and 5 bases, with 17 bases remaining between them. This CDR3 spans 15 amino acids. Germline lookup yields CDR1 SNHLY and CDR2 FYNNEI. CDR3 amino acids: CASRDSLNSHNEQFF. The CDR3 nucleotides read TGTGCCAGCAGGGACAGTCTCAATAGCCACAATGAGCAGTTCTTC.

J is TRBJ1-5 and V is TRBV2; 8 bases fit TRBD1. The CDR3 contains 16 residues. Germline V CDR1 and CDR2: SNHLY, FYNNEI. V shed 6 bases and J 2 bases; nucleotides not matched to a gene: 9. This CDR3 reads CASSGQGARGNQPQHF. Written as DNA, the CDR3 is TGTGCCAGCAGCGGTCAGGGGGCGCGAGGCAATCAGCCCCAGCATTTT.

This clone was picked up a small number of times. The V gene is TRBV15, the J gene TRBJ2-2; either TRBD1 or TRBD2 may supply D (5 bases each). The germline V and J ends were trimmed by 4 bases and 0 bases, with 12 bases remaining between them. Germline CDR1 LNHNV, CDR2 YYDKDF (reference sequence). This CDR3 is built from 16 residues. Here the CDR3 DNA reads TGTGCCACCAGCACAGGGAGACGCTCGAACACCGGGGAGCTGTTTTTT. Protein: CATSTGRRSNTGELFF.